The clone carrying this T cell receptor (beta chain) was seen ten or more times. As yet, its antigen is unknown. V was shortened by 5 bases and J by 0 bases, with 7 bases between the two germline ends. The germline CDR1 and CDR2 sequences are SGHTA and FQGTGA. The CDR3 sequence is 13 residues long. The data were obtained in a study of CD8+CD57+ T cells in acquired aplastic anemia. Study findings and constraints: CD8+ Simpson's diversity in patients was not significantly different from that in controls. Fewer than 35 CD8+ CDR3 sequences occurred in both the patients and the controls.

The study profiled TCR beta VDJ and CDR3 using genomic DNA as template. In TCRdb, the reads were re-called with MiXCR into one record per CDR3 protein. The table lists about 420,000 distinct CDR3 sequences, about 70% of them singletons. The material sequenced was sorted CD4+, CD8+, or CD8+CD57+ T cells (not recorded which) from PBMCs. The source is a human donor in good health, serving as a control. The rearrangement joins TRBV7-3 to TRBJ1-1; no clear D gene. In DNA form, the CDR3 reads TGTGCCAGCAGCCTGACCTTGAACACTGAAGCTTTCTTT. Translating gives CASSLTLNTEAFF.